The next 21 T cell receptor beta chains were all read from a single sample in a study of T cell repertoires in cytomegalovirus infection. The antigens for these receptors are not known. From the reads, TCRdb called clonotypes with MiXCR, one entry per CDR3 protein. The sample contains 650,000 to 900,000 distinct CDR3 sequences, less than 35% of which appear only once. The sample was cultured CD8+ T cells from PBMCs, taken from culture after CMV antigen stimulation. These receptors all come from a human donor in good health (CMV status not recorded). Some clones in this sample may be carry-over from other donors' samples.

The genes are TRBV20-1 and TRBJ2-7; TRBD2 is a possible D gene (5 bases). CDR1 is DFQATT and CDR2 is SNEGSKA in the germline V gene (reference sequence). This CDR3 is built from 14 residues. The V end was cut by 6 bases, the J end by 2 bases, with 17 bases between. The CDR3 nucleotides read TGCAGTGCCGGGGATATAATAGACGCCTACGAGCAGTACTTC. This codes for CSAGDIIDAYEQYF.

This chain uses TRBV6-1 with TRBJ2-2; no clear D gene. The V end lost 4 bases, the J end lost 5 bases, and 8 bases lay between the germline ends. There are 13 residues in the CDR3. Germline lookup yields CDR1 MNHNS and CDR2 SASEGT. CDR3 DNA sequence: TGTGCCAGCAGTGGTTTCGGGACCGGGGAGCTGTTTTTT. Its translation: CASSGFGTGELFF.

This chain uses TRBV6-1 with TRBJ1-1, with a weak D call TRBD1 (5 bases). The CDR3 is 19 residues long. CDR1 and CDR2 (germline): MNHNS, SASEGT. V lost 2 bases and J 2 bases, leaving 24 bases between the germline ends. In DNA form, the CDR3 reads TGTGCCAGCAGTGAAAAGGGTCTGATTCGTCGGGGGATCAACACTGAAGCTTTCTTT. Protein sequence: CASSEKGLIRRGINTEAFF.

The rearrangement links TRBV29-1 to TRBJ1-2; D may be TRBD1 (5 bases). Trimming shortened V by 1 base and J by 8 bases, and 14 bases separated the two germline ends. The germline CDR1 and CDR2 sequences are SQVTM and ANQGSEA. The CDR3 contains 13 residues. The CDR3 DNA reads as TGCAGCGTTGAAGGGGTAGGGGATCGAGGCTACACCTTC. Translating it yields CSVEGVGDRGYTF.

This rearrangement joins TRBV7-9 to TRBJ1-1, with TRBD1 matching over 7 bases. Unmatched junction bases numbered 7, after V lost 6 bases and J lost 3 bases. This CDR3 has 14 residues. The germline gives CDR1 SEHNR, CDR2 FQNEAQ (reference sequence). The CDR3 coding sequence is TGTGCCAGCAGAATCAAGGGGGCGGACACTGAAGCTTTCTTT. Its protein product is CASRIKGADTEAFF.

This clonotype was counted between two and nine times. Compared with germline, one end of the junction differs, possibly owing to a read error. The V gene is TRBV7-7, the J gene TRBJ2-1, with D perhaps matching TRBD1 (6 bases). CDR3 size: 15 residues. Germline V CDR1 and CDR2: SSHAT, FNYEAQ (reference sequence). In DNA form, the CDR3 reads TGTGCTAGCAGCTCTGGGGCAGGGGATAGCAATGAGCAGTTCTTC. It encodes CASSSGAGDSNEQFF.

This clonotype was found a few times. The J gene is TRBJ1-1, the V gene TRBV24-1, with a possible D match to TRBD1 (6 bases). Germline lookup yields CDR1 KGHDR and CDR2 SFDVKD. The CDR3 totals 13 residues. V was trimmed by 9 bases and J by 5 bases, leaving 15 bases between them. CDR3 protein: CATSLSQGTEAFF. The CDR3 nucleotides are TGTGCCACCTCTCTCTCCCAGGGGACTGAAGCTTTCTTT.

The rearrangement links TRBV12-3 or TRBV12-4 to TRBJ1-2; D is ambiguous. The CDR3 covers 12 residues. The ends were cut back, 7 bases at V and 8 bases at J, with 14 bases in the middle. CDR3 in DNA: TGTGCCAGCACCGTGGACTCGTGGGGCTACACCTTC. Protein sequence: CASTVDSWGYTF.

This chain links TRBV27 with TRBJ1-4; 7 bases fit TRBD1. With V trimmed by 10 bases and J by 8 bases, 13 bases remained unmatched. CDR3 length: 14 residues. From germline, CDR1 is MNHEY and CDR2 SMNVEV (reference sequence). Written as DNA, the CDR3 is TGTGCCACCCGAATACAGGGGAACCGGGAAAAACTGTTTTTT. It codes for CATRIQGNREKLFF.

The V and J genes are TRBV6-1 and TRBJ1-5, with D possibly TRBD1 on 6 matching bases. Germline CDR1 and CDR2: MNHNS and SASEGT. The CDR3 contains 17 residues. The V and J ends lost 1 base and 0 bases respectively, with 13 bases between them. The CDR3 sequence: CASSEGGPFDSNQPQHF. In nucleotides, the CDR3 is TGTGCCAGCAGTGAAGGGGGGCCGTTCGATAGCAATCAGCCCCAGCATTTT.

This clonotype was found a few times. The chain carries TRBV5-4 and TRBJ1-1; D not resolved. The CDR3 totals 14 residues. V gave up 3 bases and J gave up 3 bases, with 12 bases separating them. The germline gives CDR1 SGHNT, CDR2 YYREEE (reference sequence). The CDR3 sequence: CASSSLVGDTEAFF. The CDR3 DNA follows: TGTGCCAGCAGCTCCCTCGTTGGAGACACTGAAGCTTTCTTT.

The V call is TRBV5-8, the J call TRBJ1-1; D may be TRBD1 (6 bases). The CDR3 covers 15 residues. The V gene's germline CDR1 is SGHTS and CDR2 YDEGEE. V shed 4 bases and J shed 1 base, with 14 bases lying between them. The CDR3 region is CASSDTGYQNTEAFF. DNA of the CDR3: TGTGCCAGCAGCGATACAGGGTATCAGAACACTGAAGCTTTCTTT.

The gene calls are TRBV27 and TRBJ2-1, with 9 positions matching TRBD2. The ends lost 6 bases at V and 7 bases at J; junction bases unmatched: 7. From germline, CDR1 is MNHEY and CDR2 SMNVEV (reference sequence). The CDR3 consists of 14 residues. CDR3 region: CASRRSGGSNEQFF. CDR3 nucleotide sequence: TGTGCCAGCAGACGGAGCGGGGGGTCTAATGAGCAGTTCTTC.

In its sample, this clonotype was seen a few times. The CDR3 reads CASSLSEGYEQYV. The CDR3 coding sequence is TGTGCCAGCAGTTTATCGGAGGGCTACGAGCAGTACGTC. The chain is built from TRBV27 and TRBJ2-7; D possibly corresponds to TRBD2 (6 bases). The V gene's germline CDR1 is MNHEY and CDR2 SMNVEV (reference sequence). The CDR3 contains 13 residues. The V end lost 0 bases, the J end lost 3 bases, and 6 bases lay between the germline ends.

V usage is TRBV7-3 and J usage is TRBJ1-2; D ambiguous. Trimming cost V 2 bases and J 0 bases, with 10 bases left between them. Germline assignment: CDR1 SGHTA and CDR2 FQGTGA. CDR3 length equals 15 residues. The CDR3 region has the DNA TGTGCCAGCAGCTTAGAGCACACCACTAACTATGGCTACACCTTC. Its translation is CASSLEHTTNYGYTF.

V gene TRBV27 combines with J gene TRBJ2-7; D may be TRBD2 (6 bases). The CDR3 length is 16 residues. Germline values: CDR1 MNHEY, CDR2 SMNVEV (reference sequence). The V end lost 2 bases, the J end lost 3 bases, and 17 bases lay between the germline ends. The CDR3 sequence: CASSLVGGPINYEQYF. The CDR3 DNA sequence: TGTGCCAGCAGTTTAGTCGGAGGGCCCATTAACTACGAGCAGTACTTC.

This clonotype showed up just a few times. V and J are TRBV28 and TRBJ1-6; D is perhaps TRBD1 (5 bases). V lost 7 bases to trimming and J lost 10 bases, with 17 bases between them. This CDR3 comprises 14 residues. The germline V gene encodes CDR1 MDHEN and CDR2 SYDVKM. DNA of the CDR3: TGTGCCAGCACCCTCCAGGGAATCGGATCACCCCTCCACTTT. Its translation: CASTLQGIGSPLHF.

V gene TRBV6-5 combines with J gene TRBJ1-2; 9 positions agree with TRBD1. This CDR3 has 16 amino acids. Germline V CDR1 and CDR2: MNHEY, SVGAGI. The trim removed 5 bases at V and 4 bases at J, leaving 11 bases unmatched. The DNA for the CDR3 is TGTGCCAGCAGTACCCCCTCGACAGGGGGTGGCTATGGCTACACCTTC. Translated, it gives CASSTPSTGGGYGYTF.

The gene calls are TRBV28 and TRBJ2-3; the D call may be TRBD1 or TRBD2 (5 bases each). Trimming shortened V by 1 base and J by 1 base, and 15 bases separated the two germline ends. Germline V gene lookup returns CDR1 MDHEN and CDR2 SYDVKM. This CDR3 is built from 17 residues. The CDR3 protein is CASSLYPGPRGTDTQYF. In nucleotides, the CDR3 is TGTGCCAGCAGTTTATATCCGGGACCCAGGGGCACAGATACGCAGTATTTT.

Many counts were recorded for this clonotype. V and J are TRBV7-6 and TRBJ2-6; D remains unclear. CDR1 and CDR2 (germline): SGHVS, FNYEAQ. The V and J ends lost 1 base and 0 bases respectively, with 16 bases between them. The CDR3 length is 19 residues. The CDR3 loop is CASSLVSWGQDSGANVLTF. The CDR3 DNA is TGTGCCAGCAGCTTAGTTTCTTGGGGTCAGGACTCTGGGGCCAACGTCCTGACTTTC.

This clonotype has ten or more counts. The chain carries TRBV7-8 and TRBJ2-5; D possibly corresponds to TRBD1 (6 bases). In germline, CDR1 is SGHVS, CDR2 FQNEAQ. The CDR3 extends over 14 amino acids. Deletions cut 1 base from V and 5 bases from J, with 11 bases between. The CDR3 DNA reads TGTGCCAGCAGCTTAGGGGGTCAGGGGGAGACCCAGTACTTC. Translated, it gives CASSLGGQGETQYF.